This T cell receptor (beta chain) emerged from a study of shared clonotypes between healthy human individuals (dated by TCRdb to 2020 to 2021). Some background on the complete study: Three men and a couple of women, aged 18 to 49 years, made up the cohort. To increase sequencing depth and limit assay-specific biases, TCR repertoire library preparation and sequencing were carried out by different laboratories using diverse techniques. Per donor, three plates each were used for CD4 naive and CD4 memory, two for CD8 naive, and one for CD8 memory. Leukapheresis yielded between about 0.9 and 8.9 billion PBMCs per donor. To estimate repertoire size and how much clonotype sharing occurs between individuals, the study deeply sequenced the blood TCR repertoires of several healthy adults. What the work shows at the level of the full study, not this receptor alone: Pairwise subsampling indicated that sequencing depth was expected to affect the degree of clonotype sharing among donors. When a few donors were compared, the shared fraction of clonotypes was 5% to 6.5% for naive CD4, 3% to 4% for naive CD8, roughly 2.3% for memory CD4, and under 0.5% for memory CD8. The small number of donors limited the genetic and exposure-history diversity represented. Naive subsets generally had larger estimated clonotype richness than memory subsets did. Sampling was restricted to blood, and TCR repertoires in tissue are likely to differ from TCR repertoires in blood. Rarefaction of sorted-subset datasets indicated incomplete sequencing despite the large sequencing depth. Compared with non-shared clonotypes, the clonotypes found in all four sorted-subset donors had higher generation probabilities.

For CDR1 and CDR2, the germline V gene lists SGHRS and YFSETQ. The trim is 0 bases for V and 2 bases for J, with a gap of 13 bases between the germline ends. The CDR3 contains 16 residues, cysteine and phenylalanine counted. Kept here is only the CDR3 DNA, which spans 48 bases and is read in frame from base 1. The donors were healthy, HIV-negative adults who had no recently reported acute infections or vaccinations. Every donor was a Caucasian adult residing in Nashville, Tennessee, USA. CD4+ T cells were enriched through magnetic negative selection, after which naive cells were positively selected on CD45RA and the remaining negative fraction served as the memory subset. Blood was collected by leukapheresis, and PBMCs were isolated by Ficoll-Histopaque density gradient centrifugation and then cryopreserved in liquid nitrogen vapor phase. Analytical flow cytometry was used to check the purity and quantity of every magnetically sorted T cell population. Genomic DNA was isolated from every sorted fraction and measured by UV absorbance on a Nanodrop 2000c.

In the case of this clone: What this receptor recognizes is not known. Base qualities were left out, and no much larger clone turns up one base away.

Using the deep immunoSEQ assay, TCR CDR3 regions were amplified from genomic DNA by multiplex PCR. Extracted genomic DNA from each cell subset was spread evenly across all wells of several immunoSEQ 96-well plates, with each plate serving as a replicate. Each replicate PCR for sorted subsets received about 180 ng genomic DNA, equal to about 30,000 T cell genomes. Purified libraries were quantified with a Qubit 3.0 fluorometer, sized on a Bioanalyzer 2100, and re-quantified with the KAPA Library Quantification kit. Each immunoSEQ 96-well plate was sequenced on its own single-read 150-cycle Illumina NextSeq 550 flow cell. In the original analysis: Because the immunoSEQ output included only junctional sequences and no quality scores, the filtering could not be the same as the filtering used for full-length reads. To assign V/J genes and CDR3, sequences were annotated using PyIR, a Python wrapper for IgBLAST v1.9, with IMGT germline references. Reads were removed for weak V/J assignments (E-value above 1e-6), missing CDR3, stop codons, out-of-frame junctions, or ambiguous translated residues. V3J clonotypes were defined by identical inferred V gene, J gene, and CDR3 amino acid sequence. Percentage overlap between repertoires was calculated by dividing the number of shared unique clonotypes by the size of the smaller repertoire. Richness of each repertoire was evaluated using RTK rarefaction, the Chao1 estimator, and Recon v2.1 estimates of unobserved clonotypes. Generation probabilities were computed with OLGA for all TCRbeta clonotypes obtained by the gDNA method from a handful of donors. Not all clones reach the TCRdb copy of this immuneACCESS table, which keeps in-frame sequences only. Checked studies attribute under half of the gap to unresolved V genes and leave the rest unexplained. D and trimming come from the DNA, and the V and J calls and clone size come from that table. In all, the sample holds about 2.4 million clones, and roughly 93% of those were seen once. The top ten clonotypes cover around 0.4% of the sample.

The receptor comes from a man younger than 30 in good health. Some clones in this sample may be carry-over from other donors' samples. The chain uses TRBV5-1 and TRBJ2-3; the D gene is possibly TRBD2, with 6 bases matching. Specimen: naive CD4+ T cells from PBMCs. This specimen's cell subset or site label, per the study, means: CD45RA+ positively selected. CDR3 sequence: CASSLEGSGTTDTQYF. The DNA is as follows: TGCGCCAGCAGCTTGGAGGGTAGCGGAACCACAGATACGCAGTATTTT.